These 31 T cell receptor beta chains were sequenced from one sample in a study of blood T cell repertoires in COVID-19. Using immunoSEQ multiplex PCR, the repertoire was profiled, and TCRdb retains in-frame clones only, with some absent. The sample holds 120,000 or so clones, approximately 83% seen once. The sequenced sample was peripheral blood. Every receptor here comes from a woman aged 70-85 years with acute or convalescent COVID-19.

The chain uses TRBV19 and TRBJ1-1; no clear D gene. The CDR3 runs 11 residues. Germline CDR1 reads LNHDA; CDR2 reads SQIVND (reference sequence). V lost 4 bases and J lost 9, with 9 bases in between. CDR3 residues: CASSSLLQAFF. Here the CDR3 DNA reads TGTGCCAGTAGTAGTCTATTACAAGCTTTCTTT.

The genes are TRBV10-3 and TRBJ2-1; 10 bases are shared with TRBD1. The junction had 10 bases not matched to a gene; V was cut back by 6 bases and J by 2 bases. Germline lookup yields CDR1 ENHRY and CDR2 SYGVKD. This CDR3 comprises 17 residues. The CDR3 sequence: CAISNLDRGSPYNEQFF. CDR3 DNA: TGTGCCATCAGCAATTTGGACAGGGGGTCACCCTACAATGAGCAGTTCTTC.

The chain couples TRBV2 to TRBJ1-1; D uncertain. CDR3 size: 15 residues. Trimming took 5 bases from V and 3 from J, leaving 16 bases between them. Germline assignment: CDR1 SNHLY and CDR2 FYNNEI. The DNA of the CDR3 is TGTGCCAGCAGTACACTAGGAGAAATCGACACTGAAGCTTTCTTT. Translation: CASSTLGEIDTEAFF.

V is TRBV27 and J is TRBJ2-1; D is possibly TRBD1 (6 bases). Germline V gene data show CDR1 as MNHEY and CDR2 as SMNVEV (reference sequence). The V gene lost 3 bases and the J gene lost 6 bases, with 9 bases spanning the gap. CDR3 length: 13 amino acids. CDR3 nucleotides: TGTGCCAGCAGTTTTTCCAGGGGCAATGAGCAGTTCTTC. Its protein product is CASSFSRGNEQFF.

The count of this clone is one. The rearrangement uses TRBV7-2 and TRBJ2-7; 9 nucleotides match TRBD1. The CDR3 is 14 amino acids. Germline CDR1 SGHTA, CDR2 FQGNSA. V was pared by 6 bases and J by 4 bases, with 7 bases of the junction left unmatched. CDR3 loop: CASSQLGQGYEQYF. CDR3 in DNA: TGTGCCAGCAGTCAATTGGGACAGGGTTACGAGCAGTACTTC.

The chain uses TRBV7-3 and TRBJ1-2; unclear D gene. The germline V gene encodes CDR1 SGHTA and CDR2 FQGTGA. Trimming removed 5 bases from V and 3 bases from J, with 10 bases in between. The CDR3 extends over 13 amino acids. The CDR3: CASSPSPDYGYTF. The CDR3 DNA reads TGTGCCAGCAGCCCCTCCCCAGACTATGGCTACACCTTC. The variable domain in full, with the rest retrieved from reference TRBV7-3 and TRBJ1-2, is GAGVSQTPSNKVTEKGKYVELRCDPISGHTALYWYRQSLGQGPEFLIYFQGTGAADDSGLPNDRFFAVRPEGSVSTLKIQRTERGDSAVYLCASSPSPDYGYTFGSGTRLTVV.

The chain employs TRBV11-3 and TRBJ1-1; unclear D gene. With 7 bases removed from V and 0 bases from J, the gap between germline ends came to 9 bases. From germline, CDR1 is SGHNT and CDR2 YENEEA. This CDR3 is built from 13 residues. Here the CDR3 reads CASTNNLNTEAFF. The CDR3 DNA is TGTGCCAGCACCAACAACCTGAACACTGAAGCTTTCTTT.

This clone appeared a few times. The chain employs TRBV5-6 and TRBJ2-2; 8 positions match TRBD1. Germline CDR1 reads SGHDT; CDR2 reads YYEEEE. The CDR3 runs 16 residues. The trim removed 3 bases at V and 5 bases at J, leaving 9 bases unmatched. CDR3 in amino acids: CASSYTGQEITGELFF. The DNA of the CDR3 is TGTGCCAGCAGCTATACGGGACAGGAGATTACCGGGGAGCTGTTTTTT. The variable domain in full, with the rest retrieved from reference TRBV5-6 and TRBJ2-2, is DAGVTQSPTHLIKTRGQQVTLRCSPKSGHDTVSWYQQALGQGPQFIFQYYEEEERQRGNFPDRFSGHQFPNYSSELNVNALLLGDSALYLCASSYTGQEITGELFFGEGSRLTVL.

The chain is built from TRBV6-5 and TRBJ1-1; the match to TRBD1 covers 7 bases. The V and J ends lost 7 bases and 10 bases, in that order; junction bases with no gene match: 12. There are 13 residues in the CDR3. Germline CDR1 reads MNHEY; CDR2 reads SVGAGI. In DNA form, the CDR3 reads TGTGCCAGCACTCAGGGGGAGGTAGGGGCAGCTTTCTTT. Protein product: CASTQGEVGAAFF.

In nucleotides, the CDR3 is TGTGCCAGCAGTCTCTACATTACAGGGAATGAGCAGTTCTTC. It codes for CASSLYITGNEQFF. This sequence joins TRBV2 and TRBJ2-1; perhaps TRBD1 as D (6 bases). V gave up 5 bases and J gave up 7 bases, with 15 bases separating them. Germline V gene lookup returns CDR1 SNHLY and CDR2 FYNNEI. The CDR3 has 14 residues.

This sequence joins TRBV7-9 and TRBJ2-7; 11 bases align to TRBD1. From germline, CDR1 is SEHNR and CDR2 FQNEAQ (reference sequence). Trimming took 8 bases from V and 2 from J; bases not matched to a gene: 5. This CDR3 contains 14 residues. The CDR3 DNA reads TGTGCCAGCTCTTTGGACAGGGGGCCCTACGAGCAGTACGTC. Protein: CASSLDRGPYEQYV.

This clone showed up just once. The rearrangement uses TRBV30 and TRBJ1-4; TRBD1 matches at 8 bases. The V and J ends lost 5 bases and 8 bases, in that order; junction bases with no gene match: 10. This CDR3 region has 14 residues. The germline gives CDR1 GTSNPN, CDR2 SVGIG (reference sequence). The CDR3 sequence: CAWSSTGTGEKLFF. The CDR3 nucleotides read TGTGCCTGGTCCTCAACCGGGACAGGAGAAAAACTGTTTTTT.

The chain combines TRBV4-3 with TRBJ2-3, with 9 positions matching TRBD2. This CDR3 contains 16 residues. V lost 1 base and J lost 4; bases outside the gene matches: 6. From germline, CDR1 is LGHNA and CDR2 YSLEER. This CDR3 reads CASSQGSSGGPDTQYF. Written as DNA, the CDR3 is TGCGCCAGCAGCCAAGGTAGCAGCGGGGGGCCAGATACGCAGTATTTT.

This rearrangement joins TRBV4-1 to TRBJ2-1, with 11 bases matching TRBD2. Germline V lookup: CDR1 MGHRA, CDR2 YSYEKL. The CDR3 is 14 amino acids. V was clipped by 2 bases and J by 8 bases; unmatched bases: 2. CDR3 in DNA: TGCGCCAGCAGCCAACTAGCGGGGGGACATGAGCAGTTCTTC. It codes for CASSQLAGGHEQFF.

The rearrangement joins TRBV4-1 to TRBJ2-4; a weak D match, TRBD1 (6 bases). Germline V CDR1 and CDR2: MGHRA, YSYEKL. Deletions cut 0 bases from V and 8 bases from J, with 14 bases between. The CDR3 totals 15 residues. In DNA form, the CDR3 reads TGCGCCAGCAGCCAAGACGTGGGGGCCTTTGACATTCAGTACTTC. It yields the protein CASSQDVGAFDIQYF.

J is TRBJ1-2 and V is TRBV27; no firm D call. The ends were cut back, 5 bases at V and 3 bases at J, with 13 bases in the middle. The CDR3 extends over 14 amino acids. The germline V gene has CDR1 MNHEY and CDR2 SMNVEV (reference sequence). CDR3 protein: CASSPPGGDYGYTF. CDR3 nucleotide sequence: TGTGCCAGCAGTCCTCCCGGCGGGGACTATGGCTACACCTTC.

This chain uses TRBV5-8 with TRBJ2-3, with D possibly TRBD2 on 5 matching bases. There are 15 residues in the CDR3. CDR1 is SGHTS, CDR2 YDEGEE, per germline. V lost 0 bases and J 1 base, leaving 9 bases between the germline ends. As DNA, the CDR3 is TGTGCCAGCAGCTTGGGGAGGCCGGGCACAGATACGCAGTATTTT. Translation gives CASSLGRPGTDTQYF.

CDR3 nucleotides: TGTGCCACCAGTGATCCCCAGGGTATCCAAGAGACCCAGTACTTC. Protein product: CATSDPQGIQETQYF. The chain recombines TRBV24-1 with TRBJ2-5; TRBD1 might be the D (5 bases). Trimming left V 3 bases short and J 1 base short, with 11 bases between. This CDR3 has 15 amino acids. The V gene's germline CDR1 is KGHDR and CDR2 SFDVKD.

The rearrangement joins TRBV7-2 to TRBJ2-5; 11 bases are shared with TRBD2. This CDR3 is built from 16 residues. V gave up 7 bases and J gave up 4 bases; unmatched junction bases: 11. Looked up from germline, CDR1 is SGHTA and CDR2 is FQGNSA. CDR3 sequence: CASIHRTSGGRETQYF. Here the CDR3 DNA reads TGTGCCAGCATCCACCGAACTAGCGGGGGAAGAGAGACCCAGTACTTC. Full variable domain (missing parts from reference TRBV7-2 and TRBJ2-5): GAGVSQSPSNKVTEKGKDVELRCDPISGHTALYWYRQSLGQGLEFLIYFQGNSAPDKSGLPSDRFSAERTGGSVSTLTIQRTQQEDSAVYLCASIHRTSGGRETQYFGPGTRLLVL.

This rearrangement joins TRBV30 to TRBJ1-3, with 7 bases fitting TRBD1. The CDR3 has 16 amino acids. J lost 1 base, V lost 4 bases, and 10 bases had no gene match. Germline assignment: CDR1 GTSNPN and CDR2 SVGIG (reference sequence). CDR3 nucleotides: TGTGCCTGGACGGCACAGGGGCTTTTTTCTGGAAACACCATATATTTT. Encoded protein: CAWTAQGLFSGNTIYF.

In this sample, this clone turned up once. This sequence joins TRBV7-2 and TRBJ1-6, with TRBD1 matching 8 bases. Per germline, CDR1 SGHTA and CDR2 FQGNSA. V shed 5 bases and J 6 bases; nucleotides not matched to a gene: 6. The CDR3 length is 15 residues. CDR3 DNA: TGTGCCAGCAGCGCCAAACAGGGGGGTAATTCACCCCTCCACTTT. This translates into CASSAKQGGNSPLHF.

Details on this clone: Within the sample, other DNA sequences also encode this same CDR3. The chain carries TRBV9 and TRBJ2-2; possible D gene TRBD1, 5 bases. CDR1 SGDLS and CDR2 YYNGEE come from the germline V gene. CDR3 size: 15 residues. Trimming left V 0 bases short and J 4 bases short, with 10 bases between. The CDR3 here is CASSVGGMATGELFF. Here the CDR3 DNA reads TGTGCCAGCAGCGTAGGGGGCATGGCCACCGGGGAGCTGTTTTTT.

The chain carries TRBV19 and TRBJ1-2; possible D gene TRBD1, 6 bases. This CDR3 has 13 residues. V shed 8 bases and J shed 5 bases, with 15 bases lying between them. Germline CDR1 is LNHDA and CDR2 is SQIVND (reference sequence). DNA for the CDR3: TGTGCCAGTTGCAGGGGTTTTGAGTATGGCTACACCTTC. Translated, it gives CASCRGFEYGYTF.

The chain carries TRBV7-2 and TRBJ1-3; D remains ambiguous. Germline V CDR1 and CDR2: SGHTA, FQGNSA. Trimming took off 1 base at V and 2 bases at J, with 9 bases between the two ends. The CDR3 has 15 amino acids. Written as DNA, the CDR3 is TGTGCCAGCAGCTTAGGGGCCCTCGCTGGAAACACCATATATTTT. It codes for CASSLGALAGNTIYF.

V and J are TRBV18 and TRBJ2-7; 13 bases map to TRBD2. V gave up 3 bases and J gave up 3 bases; unmatched junction bases: 5. The germline CDR1 and CDR2 sequences are KGHSH and LQKENI. The length of the CDR3 is 16 residues. The CDR3 is CASSPSRTSGGYEQYF. CDR3 DNA sequence: TGTGCCAGCTCACCGAGTAGGACTAGCGGGGGCTACGAGCAGTACTTC. The full variable domain, completed using reference TRBV18 and TRBJ2-7, is NAGVMQNPRHLVRRRGQEARLRCSPMKGHSHVYWYRQLPEEGLKFMVYLQKENIIDESGMPKERFSAEFPKEGPSILRIQQVVRGDSAAYFCASSPSRTSGGYEQYFGPGTRLTVT.

The count of this clone is one. V gene TRBV7-9 combines with J gene TRBJ1-2, with D possibly being TRBD1 (5 bases). The CDR3 runs to 13 residues. Trimming removed 5 bases from V and 6 bases from J, with 13 bases in between. In germline, CDR1 is SEHNR, CDR2 FQNEAQ (reference sequence). The CDR3 loop is CASSPLPGDGYTF. The CDR3 nucleotides are TGTGCCAGCAGCCCCCTCCCGGGGGATGGCTACACCTTC.

This clone occurred once. The rearrangement links TRBV4-2 to TRBJ1-1, with D possibly matching TRBD1 (6 bases). V lost 2 bases to trimming and J lost 1 base, with 11 bases between them. Per the germline V gene, CDR1 is LGHNA and CDR2 is YNFKEQ. This CDR3 has 15 amino acids. The CDR3 here is CASSQSDRKNTEAFF. As DNA, the CDR3 is TGTGCCAGCAGCCAATCGGACAGAAAGAACACTGAAGCTTTCTTT.

The J gene is TRBJ1-5, the V gene TRBV6-1; D uncertain. CDR3 length: 15 amino acids. Germline values: CDR1 MNHNS, CDR2 SASEGT. V was trimmed by 2 bases and J by 7 bases, leaving 15 bases between them. CDR3 region: CASSEQSGLVQPQHF. CDR3 bases: TGTGCCAGCAGTGAACAGTCCGGGTTGGTCCAGCCCCAGCATTTT.

This chain joins TRBV2 and TRBJ2-1, with TRBD2 matching 9 bases. V gave up 6 bases and J gave up 7 bases; unmatched junction bases: 7. This CDR3 is built from 14 residues. The germline CDR1 and CDR2 sequences are SNHLY and FYNNEI. This CDR3 reads CASSRNSGGNEQFF. The CDR3 DNA reads as TGTGCCAGCAGCCGGAATAGCGGGGGTAATGAGCAGTTCTTC.

The rearrangement links TRBV12-3 or TRBV12-4 to TRBJ1-4, with D unresolved. The V gene lost 6 bases and the J gene lost 4 bases, with 6 bases spanning the gap. The CDR3 consists of 12 residues. CDR3 DNA: TGTGCCAGCAGCAGGTTTAATGAAAAACTGTTTTTT. Protein product: CASSRFNEKLFF.

The chain couples TRBV7-8 to TRBJ2-7; TRBD1 matches 8 bases. The junction had 8 bases not matched to a gene; V was cut back by 5 bases and J by 2 bases. This CDR3 is built from 15 residues. The V gene's germline CDR1 is SGHVS and CDR2 FQNEAQ. In DNA, the CDR3 is TGTGCCAGCAGCCTACTACAGGGGGGACCCTACGAGCAGTACTTC. Amino acid sequence: CASSLLQGGPYEQYF.